This TCR beta chain was sequenced for a study of blood T cell repertoires in COVID-19. At the level of the study: Specimens from acute and convalescent COVID-19 originated in the United States, Italy and Spain. Nucleic acid was either cDNA or gDNA, and it came from T cells, B-cell-depleted T cells, or PBMCs.

Original processing methods: Scientists estimated how many nucleated cells there were by amplifying reference gene primers. This table comes from immunoSEQ multiplex PCR, and its TCRdb copy is limited to in-frame clones, with some not included. V and J calls and clone size come straight from that table; D and trimming were deduced from the DNA. The table has approximately 300,000 clones, over 75% seen once; the top ten hold about 3.9%. The germline gives CDR1 MNHNY, CDR2 SVGAGI (reference sequence). V was shortened by 7 bases and J by 2 bases, with 12 bases between the two germline ends. This CDR3 region has 14 residues.

The specimen was peripheral blood. The V call is TRBV6-6, the J call TRBJ1-5; no firm D call. The TCR originated in a woman aged 45-60 years with active or convalescent COVID-19. This CDR3 is CASKVGGRNQPQHF. CDR3 bases: TGTGCCAGCAAGGTCGGCGGCCGCAATCAGCCCCAGCATTTT.